This TCR beta chain is drawn from a study of T cells in tuberculosis. About the research overall: A South African cohort included IGRA-negative adolescents, latently infected IGRA-positive adolescents and adults with active tuberculosis.

Using immunoSEQ multiplex PCR, the repertoire was profiled, and TCRdb retains in-frame clones only, with some absent. The sample contains fewer than 40,000 clones, approximately 96% of which appear only once. J lost 3 bases, V lost 4 bases, and 7 bases had no gene match. From germline, CDR1 is SGDLS and CDR2 YYNGEE. The CDR3 extends over 15 amino acids. Only a few counts were recorded for this clone. Antigen: not known. Study-wide results and limits: A GMM-specific repertoire classifier reached 75% to 90% accuracy, AUROC approximately 0.9. Smaller distances to GMM-specific TCRs suggested their expansion in active tuberculosis.

Each clinical donor contributed on average approximately 93,000 T cells from unsorted cryopreserved PBMC. The source of this sequence is a donor between 10 and 29 years old with latent tuberculosis or without tuberculosis infection. The rearrangement links TRBV9 to TRBJ1-3; 7 nucleotides align to TRBD1. The sample taken for sequencing was PBMCs. The CDR3: CASSPKDRHGNTIYF. CDR3 nucleotides: TGTGCCAGCAGCCCAAAGGACAGGCATGGAAACACCATATATTTT.